What follows are 8 T cell receptor beta chains derived from one specimen sequenced in a study of blood T cells in healthy people across ages. The authors ran a second PCR of about 7 to 12 cycles using a sample-barcoded 5' primer and a J-beta primer mix. TCRdb reanalysed the 5' RACE reads using MiXCR and keeps one entry per CDR3 protein. The sample carries about 1.6 million distinct CDR3 sequences, about 35% recorded once. Sample: blood. The receptors shown here come from a woman aged 25 to 45 in good health.

This clonotype was counted ten times or more. The chain carries TRBV29-1 and TRBJ2-7; 10 bases fit TRBD2. The CDR3 is 13 amino acids. Trimming removed 2 bases from V and 3 bases from J; junction bases left unmatched: 1. Germline assignment: CDR1 SQVTM and CDR2 ANQGSEA. The CDR3 reads CSVESSGGYEQYF. The CDR3 DNA follows: TGCAGCGTTGAATCTAGCGGGGGCTACGAGCAGTACTTC.

This clonotype was counted many times. The chain couples TRBV11-2 to TRBJ2-1; D is possibly TRBD1 (5 bases). Germline V lookup: CDR1 SGHAT, CDR2 FQNNGV. V shed 2 bases and J shed 2 bases, with 10 bases lying between them. The CDR3 consists of 15 residues. The CDR3 protein is CASSLTRVAYNEQFF. In DNA, the CDR3 is TGTGCCAGCAGCTTAACCAGGGTGGCCTACAATGAGCAGTTCTTC.

The chain employs TRBV7-9 and TRBJ2-5, with 8 positions matching TRBD2. The CDR3 totals 15 residues. Germline V gene sequence: CDR1 SEHNR, CDR2 FQNEAQ (reference sequence). J lost 5 bases, V lost 0 bases, and 5 bases had no gene match. CDR3 sequence: CASSLARGVWETQYF. The CDR3 coding sequence is TGTGCCAGCAGCTTAGCGCGGGGGGTCTGGGAGACCCAGTACTTC.

This chain connects TRBV28 to TRBJ2-7; a possible D gene is TRBD2 (6 bases). V dropped 5 bases and J dropped 1 base, with 18 bases sitting between them. This CDR3 spans 16 amino acids. The V gene's germline CDR1 is MDHEN and CDR2 SYDVKM. Written as DNA, the CDR3 is TGTGCCAGCAGTCCGGCTCGTTGGGACTCGTCCTACGAGCAGTACTTC. It encodes CASSPARWDSSYEQYF. The full variable domain, rest sourced from reference TRBV28 and TRBJ2-7, is DVKVTQSSRYLVKRTGEKVFLECVQDMDHENMFWYRQDPGLGLRLIYFSYDVKMKEKGDIPEGYSVSREKKERFSLILESASTNQTSMYLCASSPARWDSSYEQYFGPGTRLTVT.

A word on this clonotype: At one end, the junction sequence differs from germline, possibly due to a read error. J is TRBJ2-1 and V is TRBV19; D possibly corresponds to TRBD2 (6 bases). Germline CDR1 and CDR2: LNHDA and SQIVND (reference sequence). CDR3 size: 11 residues. CDR3 sequence (DNA): TGTGCCAGTAGCCTGACGGGGGAGCGGTTCTTC. Residues: CASSLTGERFF.

This clonotype occurred many times. V usage is TRBV4-1 and J usage is TRBJ2-5, with TRBD1 matching 8 bases. CDR3 length equals 15 residues. V shed 4 bases, J shed 1 base, and the junction held 5 bases outside the gene matches. Germline CDR1 is MGHRA and CDR2 is YSYEKL. CDR3 coding DNA: TGCGCCAGCAGCCGGACAGGGCCAGGCCAAGAGACCCAGTACTTC. This gives the protein CASSRTGPGQETQYF.

The gene calls are TRBV5-6 and TRBJ1-6; the D gene is possibly TRBD1 (5 bases). Trimming cost V 7 bases and J 12 bases, with 23 bases left between them. The CDR3 extends over 15 amino acids. Germline V lookup: CDR1 SGHDT, CDR2 YYEEEE. CDR3 residues: CASAGSGTGDGPLHF. Here the CDR3 DNA reads TGTGCCAGCGCCGGATCCGGGACCGGCGACGGACCCCTCCACTTT.

This chain joins TRBV27 and TRBJ1-4, with 7 nucleotides matching TRBD1. This CDR3 has 14 amino acids. V shed 6 bases, J shed 7 bases, and the junction held 8 bases outside the gene matches. Germline assignment: CDR1 MNHEY and CDR2 SMNVEV (reference sequence). DNA for the CDR3: TGTGCCAGCAGCTTCTACAGGGGTAGTGAAAAACTGTTTTTT. Its translation: CASSFYRGSEKLFF. The entire variable domain, with the rest obtained from reference TRBV27 and TRBJ1-4, is as follows: EAQVTQNPRYLITVTGKKLTVTCSQNMNHEYMSWYRQDPGLGLRQIYYSMNVEVTDKGDVPEGYKVSRKEKRNFPLILESPSPNQTSLYFCASSFYRGSEKLFFGSGTQLSVL.